These 22 T cell receptor beta chains were sequenced from one sample in a study of blood T cell repertoires in COVID-19 (dated by TCRdb to the early 2020s). The library was prepared using the immunoSEQ multiplex PCR assay. The clones in this table, taken by TCRdb from immuneACCESS, are in-frame only. Not every clone is retained; where verified, under half of the shortfall comes from an unresolved V gene, and the cause of the rest is unknown. Within this sample are over 100,000 clones, with 70% to 90% of them counted one time only. Roughly 2% of the sample is in the top ten clones. The source material was peripheral blood. Receptors originate from a man in his fifties or sixties with active COVID-19.

The CDR3, as DNA: TGCGCCAGCAGCCAAGAGGCCCGGACTAGCGGCACAGATACGCAGTATTTT. As protein: CASSQEARTSGTDTQYF. J is TRBJ2-3 and V is TRBV4-1; 9 bases line up with TRBD2. CDR1 and CDR2 (germline): MGHRA, YSYEKL. CDR3 size: 17 residues. After removal of 0 bases from V and 1 base from J, the junction contained 5 bases not matched to a gene.

J is TRBJ2-7 and V is TRBV18, with a weak D call TRBD1 (5 bases). Trimming took 0 bases from V and 4 from J, leaving 10 bases between them. The CDR3 has 14 amino acids. Per the germline V gene, CDR1 is KGHSH and CDR2 is LQKENI. In nucleotides, the CDR3 is TGTGCCAGCTCACCACCGGGGCGCCGATACGAGCAGTACTTC. Residues: CASSPPGRRYEQYF. Supplemented by reference TRBV18 and TRBJ2-7, the full variable domain reads NAGVMQNPRHLVRRRGQEARLRCSPMKGHSHVYWYRQLPEEGLKFMVYLQKENIIDESGMPKERFSAEFPKEGPSILRIQQVVRGDSAAYFCASSPPGRRYEQYFGPGTRLTVT.

V gene TRBV19 combines with J gene TRBJ2-2, with 7 bases identical to TRBD2. The V segment lost 9 bases and the J segment 6 bases; nucleotides outside the gene matches: 13. The CDR3 is made up of 15 amino acids. Germline V gene sequence: CDR1 LNHDA, CDR2 SQIVND (reference sequence). CDR3 sequence: CASTSWGGSPGELFF. The CDR3 DNA reads as TGTGCCAGCACTAGTTGGGGGGGTTCGCCCGGGGAGCTGTTTTTT.

The V call is TRBV6-5, the J call TRBJ1-6, with D uncertain. CDR3 length equals 15 residues. CDR1 and CDR2 (germline): MNHEY, SVGAGI. Trimming took 5 bases from V and 6 from J, leaving 14 bases between them. In DNA form, the CDR3 reads TGTGCCAGCAGTACCCAACGAATCGGTAATTCACCCCTCCACTTT. It specifies CASSTQRIGNSPLHF.

J is TRBJ2-5 and V is TRBV15, with TRBD2 matching 8 bases. V trimming: 0 bases; J trimming: 4 bases; junction bases outside the gene matches: 7. CDR3 length: 16 residues. Germline loops: CDR1 LNHNV, CDR2 YYDKDF (reference sequence). The DNA of the CDR3 is TGTGCCACCAGCAGAGATCTTCGGGGGGGCATAGAGACCCAGTACTTC. This encodes CATSRDLRGGIETQYF.

The chain employs TRBV27 and TRBJ1-1; D uncertain. The CDR3 is made up of 13 amino acids. Germline lookup yields CDR1 MNHEY and CDR2 SMNVEV (reference sequence). V lost 3 bases and J 0 bases, leaving 5 bases between the germline ends. The CDR3 nucleotides read TGTGCCAGCAGTTTTTACATGAACACTGAAGCTTTCTTT. This translates into CASSFYMNTEAFF.

V usage is TRBV6-4 and J usage is TRBJ1-3; TRBD1 agrees at 12 bases. CDR1 MRHNA and CDR2 SNTAGT come from the germline V gene. The J segment lost 4 bases and the V segment lost 7 bases, leaving 5 bases of the junction unmatched. This CDR3 is 15 amino acids long. The CDR3 sequence: CASIGTGGEGNTIYF. The DNA of the CDR3 is TGTGCCAGCATCGGGACAGGGGGCGAGGGAAACACCATATATTTT.

The V and J genes are TRBV7-2 and TRBJ1-1; 8 positions match TRBD1. CDR1 SGHTA and CDR2 FQGNSA come from the germline V gene. V was clipped by 5 bases and J by 4 bases; unmatched bases: 3. The CDR3 is made up of 13 amino acids. This CDR3 reads CASSPTGGTEAFF. Here the CDR3 DNA reads TGTGCCAGCAGCCCCACAGGGGGCACTGAAGCTTTCTTT.

The chain uses TRBV30 and TRBJ2-2, with D tentatively TRBD1 (5 bases). V lost 0 bases, J lost 5 bases, and 10 bases lay in between. The CDR3 loop spans 14 amino acids. CDR1 is GTSNPN, CDR2 SVGIG, per germline (reference sequence). This CDR3 reads CAWSVGRRTGELFF. The CDR3 nucleotides are TGTGCCTGGAGTGTGGGGCGACGAACCGGGGAGCTGTTTTTT.

The J gene is TRBJ2-3, the V gene TRBV7-9; TRBD2 agrees at 13 bases. From germline, CDR1 is SEHNR and CDR2 FQNEAQ (reference sequence). The CDR3 consists of 16 residues. Unmatched junction bases numbered 8, after V lost 5 bases and J lost 6 bases. The DNA for the CDR3 is TGTGCCAGCAGCCGCCGTACTAGCGGGGGGGCCGATACGCAGTATTTT. This sequence encodes CASSRRTSGGADTQYF.

This chain uses TRBV9 with TRBJ1-6; a weak D match, TRBD1 (6 bases). CDR3 length: 16 amino acids. From germline, CDR1 is SGDLS and CDR2 YYNGEE. Trimming took 6 bases from V and 7 from J, leaving 20 bases between them. The CDR3, as DNA: TGTGCCAGCACCTCCTCGGGGGGGGGCTTGAATTCACCCCTCCACTTT. Its translation is CASTSSGGGLNSPLHF.

This clone was observed a single time. The CDR3 DNA sequence: TGTGCCAGCAGCTTAGGGGGGGATAGCAATCAGCCCCAGCATTTT. Protein product: CASSLGGDSNQPQHF. V usage is TRBV7-9 and J usage is TRBJ1-5; TRBD1 is a possible D gene (5 bases). V was trimmed by 1 base and J by 0 bases, leaving 7 bases between them. Germline V CDR1 and CDR2: SEHNR, FQNEAQ (reference sequence). The CDR3 extends over 15 amino acids.

The genes are TRBV27 and TRBJ1-1, with 8 bases that match TRBD1. After removal of 6 bases from V and 5 bases from J, the junction contained 2 bases not matched to a gene. Germline V gene sequence: CDR1 MNHEY, CDR2 SMNVEV (reference sequence). The CDR3 length is 12 residues. This CDR3 is CASRRTGTEAFF. Here the CDR3 DNA reads TGTGCCAGCAGGAGGACAGGGACTGAAGCTTTCTTT.

This sequence joins TRBV5-5 and TRBJ2-7; 7 nucleotides agree with TRBD1. The CDR3 spans 16 residues. Looked up from germline, CDR1 is SGHKS and CDR2 is YYEKEE (reference sequence). Trimming at V came to 3 bases and at J to 2 bases, leaving 11 bases not matched to a gene. CDR3 loop: CASSSDRDRATYEQYF. The CDR3 nucleotides are TGTGCCAGCAGCTCCGACCGAGACAGGGCGACCTACGAGCAGTACTTC.

This clone was recorded once. The chain uses TRBV20-1 and TRBJ2-5; D is unresolved. This CDR3 is built from 11 residues. The germline V gene has CDR1 DFQATT and CDR2 SNEGSKA (reference sequence). The ends were cut back, 5 bases at V and 2 bases at J, with 6 bases in the middle. DNA for the CDR3: TGCAGTGCTGACGGGCAAGAGACCCAGTACTTC. Encoded protein: CSADGQETQYF.

The genes are TRBV9 and TRBJ2-3; D possibly corresponds to TRBD2 (5 bases). This CDR3 is 14 amino acids long. Germline CDR1 is SGDLS and CDR2 is YYNGEE. V lost 2 bases to trimming and J lost 0 bases, with 7 bases between them. The CDR3 loop is CASSVRGSTDTQYF. CDR3 nucleotides: TGTGCCAGCAGCGTTCGCGGGAGCACAGATACGCAGTATTTT. The variable domain in full, with the rest retrieved from reference TRBV9 and TRBJ2-3, is DSGVTQTPKHLITATGQRVTLRCSPRSGDLSVYWYQQSLDQGLQFLIQYYNGEERAKGNILERFSAQQFPDLHSELNLSSLELGDSALYFCASSVRGSTDTQYFGPGTRLTVL.

By sample fraction, this clone is medium-sized. The rearrangement uses TRBV7-2 and TRBJ2-7; D not resolved. Trimming cost V 3 bases and J 0 bases, with 12 bases left between them. The CDR3 has 15 amino acids. Germline values: CDR1 SGHTA, CDR2 FQGNSA. CDR3 region: CASSLSPGNSYEQYF. CDR3 sequence (DNA): TGTGCCAGCAGCTTGTCTCCCGGTAACTCCTACGAGCAGTACTTC.

The gene calls are TRBV10-1 and TRBJ2-7, with D perhaps TRBD2 (5 bases). The CDR3 loop spans 15 amino acids. Per the germline V gene, CDR1 is WNHNN and CDR2 is SYGVQD (reference sequence). Trimming cost V 8 bases and J 5 bases, with 22 bases left between them. As DNA, the CDR3 is TGCGCCAGCGGTATAATGAGGGAAGAAGTTAACGAGCAGTACTTC. Its translation is CASGIMREEVNEQYF.

J is TRBJ1-5 and V is TRBV7-2, with a possible D match to TRBD1 (5 bases). Germline CDR1 reads SGHTA; CDR2 reads FQGNSA. V dropped 3 bases and J dropped 0 bases, with 9 bases sitting between them. The CDR3 is made up of 15 amino acids. CDR3 nucleotides: TGTGCCAGCAGCTTGTCAGGGTTTAGCAATCAGCCCCAGCATTTT. It translates to CASSLSGFSNQPQHF.

The table lists this clone with a few counts. The V call is TRBV19, the J call TRBJ1-5, with 7 bases matching TRBD1. CDR1 and CDR2 from the germline V gene are LNHDA and SQIVND (reference sequence). This CDR3 has 16 amino acids. J was trimmed by 4 bases and V by 2 bases; bases with no gene match: 8. CDR3 sequence (DNA): TGTGCCAGTAGTATACGACAGGGAAACTTTAATCAGCCCCAGCATTTT. Translated, it gives CASSIRQGNFNQPQHF.

The genes are TRBV7-3 and TRBJ1-2; D is ambiguous. CDR1 and CDR2 (germline): SGHTA, FQGTGA. There are 14 residues in the CDR3. The V and J ends lost 2 bases and 7 bases respectively, with 14 bases between them. CDR3 DNA sequence: TGTGCCAGCAGCTTAGGGCTGGCGAAAGGTGGCTACACCTTC. Its protein product is CASSLGLAKGGYTF.

A word on this clone: The same CDR3 also results from other DNA sequences found in this sample. The chain joins TRBV6-5 to TRBJ1-5, with unresolved D. The CDR3 contains 13 residues. Germline CDR1 reads MNHEY; CDR2 reads SVGAGI. The V end was cut by 6 bases, the J end by 4 bases, with 10 bases between. This CDR3 is CASSRGGNQPQHF. The CDR3 bases are TGTGCCAGCAGCCGCGGTGGGAATCAGCCCCAGCATTTT.